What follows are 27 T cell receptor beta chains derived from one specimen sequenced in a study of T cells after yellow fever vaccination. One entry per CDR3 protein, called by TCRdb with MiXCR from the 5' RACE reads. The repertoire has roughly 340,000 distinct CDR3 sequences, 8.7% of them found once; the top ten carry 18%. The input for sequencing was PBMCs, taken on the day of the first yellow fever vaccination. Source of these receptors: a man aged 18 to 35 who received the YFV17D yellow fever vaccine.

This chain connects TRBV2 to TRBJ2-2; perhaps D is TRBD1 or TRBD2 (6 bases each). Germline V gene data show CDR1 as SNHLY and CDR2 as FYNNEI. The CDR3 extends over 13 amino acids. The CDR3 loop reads CASGATNTGELFF. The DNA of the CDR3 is TGTGCTTCGGGGGCCACGAACACCGGGGAGCTGTTTTTT.

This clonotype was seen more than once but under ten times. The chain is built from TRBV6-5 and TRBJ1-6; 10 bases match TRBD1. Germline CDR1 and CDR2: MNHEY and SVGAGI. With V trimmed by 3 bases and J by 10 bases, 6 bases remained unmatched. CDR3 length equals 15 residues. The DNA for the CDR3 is TGTGCCAGCAGTTATTCCGACAGGGGGCTATCACCCCTCCACTTT. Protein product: CASSYSDRGLSPLHF.

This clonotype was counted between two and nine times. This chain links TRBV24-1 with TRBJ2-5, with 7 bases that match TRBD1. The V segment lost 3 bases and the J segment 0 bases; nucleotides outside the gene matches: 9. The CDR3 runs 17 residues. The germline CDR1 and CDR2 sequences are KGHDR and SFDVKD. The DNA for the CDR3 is TGTGCCACCAGTGATAAAGGGGGCCGGAACAACCAAGAGACCCAGTACTTC. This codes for CATSDKGGRNNQETQYF.

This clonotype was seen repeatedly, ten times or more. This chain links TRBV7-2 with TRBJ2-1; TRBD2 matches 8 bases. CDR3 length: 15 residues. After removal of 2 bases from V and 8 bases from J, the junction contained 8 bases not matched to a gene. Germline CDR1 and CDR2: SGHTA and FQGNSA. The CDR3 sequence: CASSLQGGGRYEQFF. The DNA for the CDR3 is TGTGCCAGCAGCTTACAGGGCGGGGGGCGGTATGAGCAGTTCTTC.

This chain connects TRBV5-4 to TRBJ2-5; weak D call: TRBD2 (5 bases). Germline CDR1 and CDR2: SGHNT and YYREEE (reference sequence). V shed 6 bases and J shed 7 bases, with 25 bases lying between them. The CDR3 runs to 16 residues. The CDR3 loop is CASTLTNTRGDGTQYF. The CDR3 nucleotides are TGTGCCAGCACCCTAACCAATACCCGGGGTGACGGGACCCAGTACTTC.

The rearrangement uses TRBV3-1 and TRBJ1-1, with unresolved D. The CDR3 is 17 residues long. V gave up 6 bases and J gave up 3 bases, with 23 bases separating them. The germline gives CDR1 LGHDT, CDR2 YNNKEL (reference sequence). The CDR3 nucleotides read TGTGCCAGCAGAGAAGGCGGGGTCGGGCAGATCTACACTGAAGCTTTCTTT. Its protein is CASREGGVGQIYTEAFF.

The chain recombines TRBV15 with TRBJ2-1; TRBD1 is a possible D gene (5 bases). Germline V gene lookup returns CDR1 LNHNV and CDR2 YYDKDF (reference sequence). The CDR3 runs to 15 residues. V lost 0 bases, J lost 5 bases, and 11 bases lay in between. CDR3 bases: TGTGCCACCAGCAGAGATCTCGCAGGGAACAATGAGCAGTTCTTC. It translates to CATSRDLAGNNEQFF. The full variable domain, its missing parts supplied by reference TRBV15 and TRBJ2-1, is DAMVIQNPRYQVTQFGKPVTLSCSQTLNHNVMYWYQQKSSQAPKLLFHYYDKDFNNEADTPDNFQSRRPNTSFCFLDIRSPGLGDTAMYLCATSRDLAGNNEQFFGPGTRLTVL.

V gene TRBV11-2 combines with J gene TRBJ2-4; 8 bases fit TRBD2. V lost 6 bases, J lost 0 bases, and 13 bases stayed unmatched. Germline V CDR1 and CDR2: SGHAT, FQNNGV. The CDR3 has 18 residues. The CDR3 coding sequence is TGTGCCAGCAGTAAAGGACTAGCCGGGACGCTAGCCAAAAACATTCAGTACTTC. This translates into CASSKGLAGTLAKNIQYF.

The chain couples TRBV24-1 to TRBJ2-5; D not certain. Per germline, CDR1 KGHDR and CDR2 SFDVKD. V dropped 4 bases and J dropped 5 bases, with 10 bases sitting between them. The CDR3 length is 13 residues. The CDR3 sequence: CATSEGSLETQYF. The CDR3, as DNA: TGTGCCACCAGTGAAGGCAGCTTGGAGACCCAGTACTTC.

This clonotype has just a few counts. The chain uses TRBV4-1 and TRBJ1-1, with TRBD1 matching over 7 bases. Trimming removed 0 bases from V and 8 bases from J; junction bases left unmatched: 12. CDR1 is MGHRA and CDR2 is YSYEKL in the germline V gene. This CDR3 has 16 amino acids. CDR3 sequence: CASSQEQGPQRIEAFF. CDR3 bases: TGCGCCAGCAGCCAAGAACAGGGGCCGCAACGGATAGAAGCTTTCTTT.

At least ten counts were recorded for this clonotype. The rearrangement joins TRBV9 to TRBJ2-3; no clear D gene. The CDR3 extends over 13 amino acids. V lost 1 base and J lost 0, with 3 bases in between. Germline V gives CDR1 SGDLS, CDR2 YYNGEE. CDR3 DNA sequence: TGTGCCAGCAGCGTAACTAGCACAGATACGCAGTATTTT. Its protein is CASSVTSTDTQYF.

As DNA, the CDR3 is TGTGCCAGCAGTTTTCGGGGGGAGATTTGGCATCTCTATGGCTACACCTTC. This encodes CASSFRGEIWHLYGYTF. The V and J genes are TRBV12-3 or TRBV12-4 and TRBJ1-2; D might be TRBD1 (5 bases). Trimming removed 3 bases from V and 4 bases from J, with 21 bases in between. CDR3 length equals 17 residues.

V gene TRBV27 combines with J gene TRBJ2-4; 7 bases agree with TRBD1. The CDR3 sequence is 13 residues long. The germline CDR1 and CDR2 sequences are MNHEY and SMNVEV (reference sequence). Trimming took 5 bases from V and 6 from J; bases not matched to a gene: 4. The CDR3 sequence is CASSKGAGNIQYF. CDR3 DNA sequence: TGTGCCAGCAGTAAGGGGGCCGGAAACATTCAGTACTTC.

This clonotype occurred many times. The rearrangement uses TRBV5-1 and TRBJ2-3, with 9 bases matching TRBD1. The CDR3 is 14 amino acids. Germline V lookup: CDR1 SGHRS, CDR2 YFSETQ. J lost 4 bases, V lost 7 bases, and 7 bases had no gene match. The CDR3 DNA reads TGCGCCAGCCTCGATGGACAGGGGCCAGATACGCAGTATTTT. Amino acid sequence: CASLDGQGPDTQYF.

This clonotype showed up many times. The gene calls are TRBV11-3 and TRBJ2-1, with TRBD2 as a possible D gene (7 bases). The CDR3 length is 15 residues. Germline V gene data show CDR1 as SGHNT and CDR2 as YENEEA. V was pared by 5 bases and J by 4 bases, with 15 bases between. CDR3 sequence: CASSLTAGAYNEQFF. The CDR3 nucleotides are TGTGCCAGCAGCCTAACGGCGGGGGCGTACAATGAGCAGTTCTTC.

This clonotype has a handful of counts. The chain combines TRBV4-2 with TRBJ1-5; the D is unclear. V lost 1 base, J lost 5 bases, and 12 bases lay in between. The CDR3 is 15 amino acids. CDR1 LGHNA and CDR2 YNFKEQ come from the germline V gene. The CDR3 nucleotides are TGTGCCAGCAGCCAAGGGGGAGGGAGGGATCAGCCCCAGCATTTT. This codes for CASSQGGGRDQPQHF.

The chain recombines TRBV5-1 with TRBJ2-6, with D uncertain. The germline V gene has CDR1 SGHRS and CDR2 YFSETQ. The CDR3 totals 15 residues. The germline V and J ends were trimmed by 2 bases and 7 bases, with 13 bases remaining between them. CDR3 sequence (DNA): TGCGCCAGCAGCTTTCTCGAACTCCGTGCCAACGTCCTGACTTTC. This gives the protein CASSFLELRANVLTF. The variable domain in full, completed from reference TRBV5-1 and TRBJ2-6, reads KAGVTQTPRYLIKTRGQQVTLSCSPISGHRSVSWYQQTPGQGLQFLFEYFSETQRNKGNFPGRFSGRQFSNSRSEMNVSTLELGDSALYLCASSFLELRANVLTFGAGSRLTVL.

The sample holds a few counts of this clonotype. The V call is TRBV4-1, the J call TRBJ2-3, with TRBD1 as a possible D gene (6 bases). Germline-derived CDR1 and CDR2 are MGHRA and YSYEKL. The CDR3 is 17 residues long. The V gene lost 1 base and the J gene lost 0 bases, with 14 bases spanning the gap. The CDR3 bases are TGCGCCAGCAGCCAAGCCAGGGACACTGCTAGCACAGATACGCAGTATTTT. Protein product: CASSQARDTASTDTQYF.

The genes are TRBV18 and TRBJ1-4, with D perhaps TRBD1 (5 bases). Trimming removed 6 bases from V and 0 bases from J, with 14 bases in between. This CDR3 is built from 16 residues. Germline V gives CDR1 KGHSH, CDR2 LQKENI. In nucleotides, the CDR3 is TGTGCCAGCTCTCCAACCCAGGGTTCAACTAATGAAAAACTGTTTTTT. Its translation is CASSPTQGSTNEKLFF.

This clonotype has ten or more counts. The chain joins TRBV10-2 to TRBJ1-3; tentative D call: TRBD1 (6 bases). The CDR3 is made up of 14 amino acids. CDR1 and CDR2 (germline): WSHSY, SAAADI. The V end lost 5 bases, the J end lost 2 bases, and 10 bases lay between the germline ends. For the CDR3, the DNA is TGCGCCAGCAGTAAACAGGGAGCTGGAAACACCATATATTTT. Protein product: CASSKQGAGNTIYF.

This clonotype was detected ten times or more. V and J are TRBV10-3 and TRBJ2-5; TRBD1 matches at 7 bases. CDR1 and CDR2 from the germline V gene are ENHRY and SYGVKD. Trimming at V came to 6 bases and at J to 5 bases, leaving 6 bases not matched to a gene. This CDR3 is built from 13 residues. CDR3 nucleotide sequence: TGTGCCATCAGCGAAAGGGGGCCCGAGACCCAGTACTTC. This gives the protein CAISERGPETQYF.

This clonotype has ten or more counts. The CDR3 sequence: CASSTNPGSHYNSPLHF. The CDR3 coding sequence is TGCGCCAGCAGCACCAACCCAGGAAGCCACTATAATTCACCCCTCCACTTT. The chain carries TRBV5-1 and TRBJ1-6; unclear D gene. Per germline, CDR1 SGHRS and CDR2 YFSETQ. The V and J ends lost 4 bases and 3 bases respectively, with 17 bases between them. This CDR3 comprises 17 residues.

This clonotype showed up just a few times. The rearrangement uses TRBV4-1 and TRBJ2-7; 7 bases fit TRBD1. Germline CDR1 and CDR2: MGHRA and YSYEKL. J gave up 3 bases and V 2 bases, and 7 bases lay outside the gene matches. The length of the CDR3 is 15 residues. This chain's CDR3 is CASSQTTGQNYEQYV. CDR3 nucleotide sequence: TGCGCCAGCAGCCAAACGACGGGACAGAACTACGAGCAGTACGTC.

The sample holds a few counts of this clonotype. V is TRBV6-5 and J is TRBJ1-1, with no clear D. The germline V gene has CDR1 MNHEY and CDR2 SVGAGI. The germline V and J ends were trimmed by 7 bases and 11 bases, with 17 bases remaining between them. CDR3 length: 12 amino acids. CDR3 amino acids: CASTRPPIAAFF. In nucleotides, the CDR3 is TGTGCCAGCACCCGCCCACCGATCGCGGCTTTCTTT.

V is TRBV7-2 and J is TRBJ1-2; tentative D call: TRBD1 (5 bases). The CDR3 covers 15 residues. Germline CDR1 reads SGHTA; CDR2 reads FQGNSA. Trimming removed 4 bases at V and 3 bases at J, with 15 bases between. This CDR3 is CASSSYQDKYYGYTF. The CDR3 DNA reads TGTGCCAGCAGCTCTTATCAGGACAAGTACTATGGCTACACCTTC.

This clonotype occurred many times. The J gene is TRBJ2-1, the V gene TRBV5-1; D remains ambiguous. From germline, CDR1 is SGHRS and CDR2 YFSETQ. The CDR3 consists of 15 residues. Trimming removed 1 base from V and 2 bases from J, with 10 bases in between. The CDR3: CASSLNPGPYNEQFF. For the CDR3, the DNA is TGCGCCAGCAGCTTGAACCCTGGGCCCTACAATGAGCAGTTCTTC.

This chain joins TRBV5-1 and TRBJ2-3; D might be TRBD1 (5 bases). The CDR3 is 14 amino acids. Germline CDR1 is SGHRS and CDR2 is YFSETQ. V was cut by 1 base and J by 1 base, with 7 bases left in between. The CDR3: CASSLRQRTDTQYF. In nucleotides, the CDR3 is TGCGCCAGCAGCTTGAGACAGCGCACAGATACGCAGTATTTT.